Each of the 10 T cell receptor beta chains below was sequenced from the same sample in a study of shared clonotypes between healthy human individuals. Naive CD8 cells lacked CD45RO, underwent positive selection for CCR7 and left out terminally differentiated effector memory CD45RA+ cells. Using immunoSEQ multiplex PCR, the repertoire was profiled, and TCRdb retains in-frame clones only, with some absent. The sample carries around 550,000 clones, around 96% recorded once. The specimen sequenced was naive CD8+ T cells sorted from blood. The receptors originated from a woman younger than 45 in good health.

The CDR3 DNA sequence: TGTGCCAGCAGTCCCGGGACAGTTCCCACCTACAATGAGCAGTTCTTC. Protein sequence: CASSPGTVPTYNEQFF. The chain employs TRBV27 and TRBJ2-1, with TRBD1 matching 7 bases. The ends lost 5 bases at V and 2 bases at J; junction bases unmatched: 9. CDR1 is MNHEY, CDR2 SMNVEV, per germline (reference sequence). The CDR3 sequence is 16 residues long.

The J gene is TRBJ2-1, the V gene TRBV15, with 10 bases lining up with TRBD2. The CDR3 runs 15 residues. From germline, CDR1 is LNHNV and CDR2 YYDKDF (reference sequence). V was pared by 6 bases and J by 9 bases, with 11 bases of the junction left unmatched. The DNA for the CDR3 is TGTGCCACCAGAGCGGGAGGGCCTAAGAGCGTTGAGCAGTTCTTC. Protein: CATRAGGPKSVEQFF.

J is TRBJ2-1 and V is TRBV11-3, with TRBD2 identical over 7 bases. Germline V lookup: CDR1 SGHNT, CDR2 YENEEA. V shed 0 bases and J 4 bases; nucleotides not matched to a gene: 15. There are 19 residues in the CDR3. CDR3 in amino acids: CASSLEPRSSGATYNEQFF. As DNA, the CDR3 is TGTGCCAGCAGCTTAGAGCCGAGGTCTAGCGGAGCTACATACAATGAGCAGTTCTTC. The whole variable domain, remainder taken from reference TRBV11-3 and TRBJ2-1, is EAGVVQSPRYKIIEKKQPVAFWCNPISGHNTLYWYLQNLGQGPELLIRYENEEAVDDSQLPKDRFSAERLKGVDSTLKIQPAELGDSAVYLCASSLEPRSSGATYNEQFFGPGTRLTVL.

Only one count was recorded for this clone. This sequence joins TRBV28 and TRBJ2-7; 9 positions match TRBD1. From germline, CDR1 is MDHEN and CDR2 SYDVKM. The V gene end was trimmed by 6 bases and the J gene end by 2 bases; junction bases not matched to a gene: 8. CDR3 length: 15 amino acids. CDR3 sequence: CASRPTGQGTYEQYF. In nucleotides, the CDR3 is TGTGCCAGCAGACCCACCGGACAGGGGACCTACGAGCAGTACTTC.

This chain links TRBV28 with TRBJ2-7; tentatively, D is TRBD1 or TRBD2 (5 bases each). The CDR3 is 14 amino acids. Trimming cost V 6 bases and J 1 base, with 13 bases left between them. Per germline, CDR1 MDHEN and CDR2 SYDVKM. CDR3 amino acids: CASRAWDASYEQYF. The CDR3 nucleotides read TGTGCCAGCAGGGCCTGGGACGCTTCCTACGAGCAGTACTTC.

DNA for the CDR3: TGTGCCAGCAGTTACGGACAGGGTCCGGACGAAGAGACCCAGTACTTC. The encoded protein is CASSYGQGPDEETQYF. The chain uses TRBV6-5 and TRBJ2-5, with 8 nucleotides matching TRBD1. With 2 bases clipped from V and 3 bases from J, the junction kept 8 bases outside the gene matches. In germline, CDR1 is MNHEY, CDR2 SVGAGI. The CDR3 is made up of 16 amino acids.

The chain joins TRBV27 to TRBJ2-3; weak D call: TRBD1 (5 bases). The length of the CDR3 is 17 residues. Germline lookup yields CDR1 MNHEY and CDR2 SMNVEV (reference sequence). V dropped 5 bases and J dropped 2 bases, with 20 bases sitting between them. The CDR3 DNA sequence: TGTGCCAGCAGTGGACATCCTGTCCCTCTACCCACAGATACGCAGTATTTT. As protein: CASSGHPVPLPTDTQYF.

This chain uses TRBV5-4 with TRBJ2-2; the match to TRBD1 covers 10 bases. Germline values: CDR1 SGHNT, CDR2 YYREEE (reference sequence). Germline trimming cut 3 bases from V and 4 bases from J; bases unmatched to any gene: 3. The CDR3 loop spans 15 amino acids. This CDR3 reads CASSWTGGITGELFF. DNA for the CDR3: TGTGCCAGCAGCTGGACAGGGGGGATCACCGGGGAGCTGTTTTTT.

The gene calls are TRBV2 and TRBJ2-7, with 9 bases matching TRBD1. CDR3 length: 15 residues. CDR1 and CDR2 from the germline V gene are SNHLY and FYNNEI. V was clipped by 5 bases and J by 3 bases; unmatched bases: 8. The CDR3 loop is CASSPQGANHYEQYF. CDR3 DNA: TGTGCCAGCAGTCCACAGGGGGCTAACCACTACGAGCAGTACTTC.

The chain carries TRBV19 and TRBJ2-3; 11 bases map to TRBD2. Germline V gene data show CDR1 as LNHDA and CDR2 as SQIVND (reference sequence). With V trimmed by 2 bases and J by 2 bases, 6 bases remained unmatched. This CDR3 has 17 amino acids. CDR3: CASSIFPGLAATDTQYF. Here the CDR3 DNA reads TGTGCCAGTAGTATATTCCCGGGACTAGCGGCCACAGATACGCAGTATTTT.